These T cell receptor beta chains were read from a single sample in a study of blood T cells in healthy people across ages. MiXCR, applied by TCRdb to the 5' RACE reads, yields one record per CDR3 protein. This table holds 1.5 million to 2 million distinct CDR3 sequences, about 35% found once. The sample comprised blood. The receptor source for this set is a woman in her 30s in good health. CDR3s include the opening cysteine and the closing phenylalanine or tryptophan.

V: TRBV9; CDR3: CASSDPGGYEQYF
V: TRBV5-1; CDR3: CASSLGGTPRNYGYTF
V: TRBV5-1; CDR3: CASSLRMDRGSYGYTF
V: TRBV6-1; CDR3: CASSEVWGETQYF
V: TRBV20-1; CDR3: CSAGGKNNQPQHF
V: TRBV10-3; CDR3: CAIPPATKNIQYF
V: TRBV12-3/TRBV12-4; CDR3: CASRPFDMNTEAFF
V: TRBV7-7; CDR3: CASSLTLRNYNEQFF
V: TRBV28; CDR3: CASRRSSGANVLTF
V: TRBV4-1; CDR3: CASSRETGGYEKLFF
V: TRBV27; CDR3: CASSLFPGQGQETQYF
V: TRBV2; CDR3: CASRAGRGSRSPLHF
V: TRBV27; CDR3: CASSLDGTSYEQYF
V: TRBV7-6; CDR3: CASSLGTSGSTYEQYF
V: TRBV12-5; CDR3: CASGLVLSSANYGYTF
V: TRBV5-5; CDR3: CASRPSLPSGEQYF
V: TRBV5-1; CDR3: CASRRQGATNEKLFF
V: TRBV20-1; CDR3: CSARYRGYNQPQHF
V: TRBV24-1; CDR3: CATSDPASDALETQYF
V: TRBV20-1; CDR3: CSAPGNAEAFF
V: TRBV4-1; CDR3: CASSHRGQGGNIQYF
V: TRBV4-2; CDR3: CASSQDEGLAGVNEQFF
V: TRBV7-9; CDR3: CASSLPGEKLFF
V: TRBV28; CDR3: CASSFPGTQYF
V: TRBV10-3; CDR3: CAISELGDSSKETQYF
V: TRBV2; CDR3: CASRRQLIDSGANALTF
V: TRBV9; CDR3: CTSSKTGLAVEQYF
V: TRBV7-9; CDR3: CASSLEQGNPYEQYF
V: TRBV4-1; CDR3: CASSQEGSGGAWETQYF
V: TRBV7-9; CDR3: CASSLRGYTGELFF
V: TRBV24-1; CDR3: CATSDMTGNGYTF
V: TRBV3-1; CDR3: CASSQDAPGGEGNTQYF
V: TRBV6-1; CDR3: CASRRDRGNQPQHF
V: TRBV5-1; CDR3: CASSWGTSGSPHEQFF
V: TRBV7-8; CDR3: CACSGSFGGDTQYF
V: TRBV20-1; CDR3: CSARDGRKTQYF
V: TRBV14; CDR3: CASSQPRYGYTF
V: TRBV20-1; CDR3: CSANPKAYEQYF
V: TRBV7-6; CDR3: CASSSNVRGEDGYTF
V: TRBV15; CDR3: CATSSQEGRNQPRHF
V: TRBV5-6; CDR3: CASSLAFRPENTGELFF